This TCR beta chain is from a study of T cells in Graves' hyperthyroidism and ophthalmopathy (dated by TCRdb to about 2019). About the full investigation: Peripheral blood samples were taken at the time of initial diagnosis, prior to any treatment. To identify TCR V-J signatures that set the groups apart, the researchers used a discovery cohort of about a hundred patients, made up of around 42 with Graves' ophthalmopathy and about 55 with stable Graves' hyperthyroidism. TCR Vbeta CDR3 sequencing of 135 peripheral blood samples (under 45 ophthalmopathy, 75 to 85 hyperthyroidism and roughly 17 progressor patients) is reported in the paper. Thyroid tissue and blood T-cell repertoires from six or seven Graves' hyperthyroidism patients were also compared in the study. Prospective prediction of ophthalmopathy was tested in an independent validation cohort of fewer than 20 hyperthyroidism patients and 17 patients who later progressed to ophthalmopathy. Following sampling, methimazole starting at 30 mg daily was given to hyperthyroidism patients, and high-dose intravenous methylprednisolone was given to ophthalmopathy patients. The roughly 91 discovery patients were randomly divided into training and test sets at a 7:3 ratio. Study-level results and caveats: Ophthalmopathy was separated from stable hyperthyroidism by a 13 V-J signature model, with 87.88% sensitivity and approximately 81% specificity obtained in cross-validation and 80%/75% obtained in testing. Sample size was not statistically predetermined, and investigators were not blinded to group allocation. Most expanded thyroid clonotypes (frequency above 0.001) were also detected in blood, a finding suggesting that blood repertoires may reflect thyroid immune responses. In validation, the model predicted progression to ophthalmopathy with just under 71% sensitivity and 72% to 85% specificity, a median of roughly seven months before onset.

This clonotype turned up a few times. The antigen it recognizes is unknown. Per-nucleotide qualities are absent, and no much larger clonotype sits a single base away. V ends up 5 bases short and J 1 base short, with an unmatched junction base count of 10. The CDR3 holds 16 amino acids from the cysteine to the phenylalanine. Only the CDR3 DNA stays, 48 bases, in frame from base 1. Via the germline V gene (reference sequence), CDR1 is SEHNR and CDR2 FQNEAQ. TCR beta CDR3 regions were amplified from RNA transcripts. For the first round of RT-PCR on the TCR CDR3, the HTBI primer set was used together with the Qiagen OneStep RT-PCR kit. Libraries were constructed in a second round of multiplex PCR, after which size selection and purification were performed. Libraries were sequenced paired-end with 100 bp reads on an Illumina HiSeq2000. The paper's processing steps were these. SOAPnuke was used to process the raw data, removing reads that contained adapters or uncalled bases, had a mean Phred below 15, or lacked an exact match to the constant primer or identifier. COPE v1.2.5 was used to merge the high-quality paired reads, and each unique nucleotide sequence was defined as a clonotype. MiTCR v1.1 was used to align clonotypes to the IMGT TRBV, TRBD and TRBJ reference segments. The analysis was restricted to V-J combinations with a frequency above 0.0001, which together covered 99.2% of the repertoires. A TCS score was defined as the ratio between F50 (clonal expansion) and ExV (chaos), using BLOSUM62-based TCRdist between CDR3 peptides within each V-J. Welch's t-statistics and random forest reduced 500 to 650 V-J features to 10 to 15, which were used in a naive Bayes classifier (R e1071). TCRdb reanalyzed the raw reads on its own, using fastp at Q25 for trimming and MiXCR for clone calling, and kept in-frame beta chains. Entries that share a CDR3 protein sequence are merged under the most common genes and DNA. TCRdb, rather than the study authors, made the V and J calls. The sample table shows about 590,000 distinct CDR3 sequences, and more than 13% are seen once. The ten largest clones represent approximately 6.4% of the sample.

Ophthalmopathy patients had moderately to severely active disease, with a Clinical Activity Score of 3 or more, a NOSPECS grade of 4 or more, and a disease duration of less than 3 months. The study excluded patients with uncontrolled infections, other autoimmune diseases, pregnancy or lactation. Diagnoses were based on clinical symptoms, serum thyroxine and TRAb, thyroid ultrasound and orbital computed tomography. Ficoll-Paque density gradient centrifugation was used to isolate PBMCs from approximately 11 ml of fresh peripheral blood. Total RNA was extracted using Trizol reagent, and RNA quality was assessed on an Agilent 2100 Bioanalyzer.

The chain uses TRBV7-9 and TRBJ1-1, with 7 central nucleotides matching TRBD1. Material: blood. The source of this sequence is a woman aged 18-30 years with Graves' ophthalmopathy. CDR3 protein: CASSLELGGRNTEAFF. The DNA sequence follows: TGTGCCAGCAGCCTGGAGCTAGGGGGCCGGAACACTGAAGCTTTCTTT.